These 2 T cell receptor beta chains share one sample of origin, sequenced in a study of T cells after posttransplantation cyclophosphamide (dated by TCRdb to 2016 to 2017). Preparation of the library involved the immunoSEQ multiplex PCR assay. TCRdb stores this immuneACCESS table with in-frame sequences only. Part of the clones is absent; in the studies checked, under half of the shortfall reflects unresolved V genes, and no reason is known for the rest. The table gives 20,000 to 25,000 clones for this sample, with none occurring only once. Of the sample, about 1.8% is held by the ten largest clones. In light of the paper, this sample's treatment or condition label describes: high-dose cyclophosphamide on days +3 and +4 as single-agent GVHD prophylaxis. PTCy patients received busulfan and fludarabine conditioning, a related or unrelated marrow graft, and cyclophosphamide on days +3 and +4. Sample: PBMCs, taken after allogeneic stem cell transplant with posttransplant cyclophosphamide. All receptors come from a male patient aged 18 to 35 who received an allogeneic stem cell transplant from a related donor, was CMV-positive, and had no GVHD. Following transplantation, part of the T cell population may be supplied by the graft donor rather than the patient.

This clone was counted many times. This chain links TRBV4-1 with TRBJ2-1, with 9 bases aligning to TRBD2. CDR1 MGHRA and CDR2 YSYEKL come from the germline V gene. V lost 1 base to trimming and J lost 3 bases; unmatched junction nucleotides: 10. The CDR3 consists of 18 residues. CDR3 bases: TGCGCCAGCAGCCAAGGTTTCGGCAGCGGGGGGAGCTACAATGAGCAGTTCTTC. Amino acid sequence: CASSQGFGSGGSYNEQFF.

This clone was recorded at least ten times. J is TRBJ1-2 and V is TRBV21-1; TRBD1 reflects the table's D call only, with no check against the DNA. TRBV21-1 is termed a pseudogene. The CDR3 has 15 amino acids. The CDR3 bases are TGTGCCAGCAGCAAAAACTCGGACAGAACATATGGCTACACCTTC. The encoded protein is CASSKNSDRTYGYTF.